This TCR beta chain was identified in a study of cytomegalovirus exposure and HLA in healthy donors. Study-wide background: Earlier, 150 million to 200 million T cells were analyzed, and some 120 million unique TCR beta sequences were found among them.

In the case of this clone: The antigen remains unidentified.

General study points: Cytomegalovirus association was listed for 164 TCR beta chains. Segments of the TCR beta V type were, in most cases, productive about 90% or about 30% of the time in an earlier analysis.

60 Vbeta and 13 Jbeta primers were used in PCR. Clones were sequenced by immunoSEQ multiplex PCR, and TCRdb holds only the in-frame ones, with some missing. The repertoire holds a few hundred thousand clones, with approximately 78% as singletons. Germline lookup yields CDR1 LGHNA and CDR2 YSLEER. V trimming: 4 bases; J trimming: 8 bases; junction bases outside the gene matches: 18. The CDR3 runs to 17 residues. The sample was PBMCs. The chain uses TRBV4-3 and TRBJ1-2; 8 bases line up with TRBD1. The receptor was derived from a man aged 30 to 39 in good health and CMV-seronegative. The CDR3 DNA sequence: TGCGCCAGCAGCCGACTGACAGGGGCCACTCTCGGCGGCGGCTACACCTTC. This gives the protein CASSRLTGATLGGGYTF.